The clone carrying this T cell receptor beta chain was observed a handful of times. Its specificity is unknown. The sample comes from a study of OX40 agonist ivuxolimab in advanced cancers. Overall study context: The study treated patients with ivuxolimab, an agonistic anti-OX40 (CD134) antibody.

The CDR3 consists of 12 residues. Germline V gives CDR1 MDHEN, CDR2 SYDVKM. Trimming removed 5 bases at V and 6 bases at J, with 10 bases between. Clones were read by immunoSEQ multiplex PCR, and TCRdb kept only the in-frame ones, dropping some. The table shows about 38,000 clones, with nearly 85% occurring only once. Whole-study results and caveats: CD4+ and CD8+ T cells in blood underwent clonal expansion by week 6 at 0.1 to 3.0 mg/kg. Some patients without response likewise showed low normalized clonal expansion.

V is TRBV28 and J is TRBJ1-1, with D possibly TRBD1 on 6 matching bases. The source of this sequence is an adult with an advanced solid tumor such as melanoma, head and neck, liver or kidney cancer. Sequenced here: CD4+ or CD8+ T cells sorted from blood, sampled in a trial of the OX40 agonist ivuxolimab. The CDR3 DNA is TGTGCCAGCAGTAAACAGGGATCTGAAGCTTTCTTT. Protein product: CASSKQGSEAFF.